This T cell receptor (beta chain) was obtained from a study of cytomegalovirus exposure and HLA in healthy donors. Broader study findings: Presence/absence analyses assumed roughly uniform sequencing depth across donors. A link between a missense DCLRE1C variant and TCR beta V- and J-gene trimming emerged from a later analysis. Sequencing probably produced one cluster of sequence variants that were highly shared.

After removal of 7 bases from V and 11 bases from J, the junction contained 6 bases not matched to a gene. Germline V gene lookup returns CDR1 SGHTA and CDR2 FQGNSA. This CDR3 region has 11 residues. This clone was seen only a few times. Its target is not known. It was with 60 Vbeta and 13 Jbeta primers that the PCR ran. Libraries were prepared by immunoSEQ multiplex PCR; TCRdb keeps only in-frame clonotypes and omits some of them. The repertoire holds 120,000 or so clones, with 80% as singletons. Sequencing was carried out using PBMCs. The source of this sequence is a man aged 25-45 years in good health and CMV-seropositive. The chain couples TRBV7-2 to TRBJ1-1; 8 nucleotides align to TRBD1. The chain's CDR3 is CASIQGAGAFF. Written as DNA, the CDR3 is TGTGCCAGCATCCAGGGGGCAGGGGCTTTCTTT.